This paragraph covers one TCR beta chain sequence. What it recognizes is unknown. Amplification yielded TCR beta CDR3 regions, with RNA transcripts as the source. When the TCR CDR3 underwent first-round RT-PCR, the HTBI primer set was used. TCRdb reprocessed the multiplex PCR reads with MiXCR, giving one entry per CDR3 protein. This sample has roughly 500,000 distinct CDR3 sequences, with about 14% found just once. The data were taken from a study of T cells in Graves' hyperthyroidism and ophthalmopathy. Overall study results and limits: Blood held most thyroid clonotypes expanded above 0.001 frequency. In the analysis, a 13 V-J model separated ophthalmopathy from stable hyperthyroidism.

Per the germline V gene, CDR1 is WNHNN and CDR2 is SYGVQD (reference sequence). With V trimmed by 5 bases and J by 2 bases, 6 bases remained unmatched. The CDR3 spans 16 residues. Diagnosis rested on symptoms, serum thyroxine and TRAb, thyroid ultrasound, and orbital computed tomography. Sequenced sample: blood. J is TRBJ2-5 and V is TRBV10-1, with TRBD2 matching over 12 bases. The sequence derives from a woman aged 30 to 39 with Graves' hyperthyroidism that later progressed to Graves' ophthalmopathy. This CDR3 is CASSFVGLAGQETQYF. As DNA, the CDR3 is TGCGCCAGCAGTTTCGTCGGACTAGCGGGACAAGAGACCCAGTACTTC.